These T cell receptor beta chains were read from a single sample in a study of shared clonotypes between healthy human individuals. TCRdb's copy holds only in-frame clones and misses some; the assay was immunoSEQ multiplex PCR. The data show 1.4 million to 1.5 million clones, over 95% seen once. The sample was naive CD4+ T cells sorted from blood. The receptor set was obtained from a young man in good health. Each CDR3 is given with its conserved first and last residue. A D gene is named only where the DNA matches it firmly. Some rows mark clone size as missing; the rest say once, few, many or name a class of expanded clone.

d_call clone_size cdr3_length j_call v_call cdr3_aa cdr3_nt
NA NA 16 TRBJ2-3 TRBV6-6 CASSYIRVRTADTQYF TGTGCCAGCAGTTACATCCGGGTGCGAACCGCAGATACGCAGTATTTT
TRBD1 NA 14 TRBJ2-5 TRBV7-9 CASSFRQGQETQYF TGTGCCAGCAGCTTCCGACAGGGCCAAGAGACCCAGTACTTC
NA NA 14 TRBJ2-2 TRBV7-3 CASSLSGPTGELFF TGTGCCAGCAGCTTATCCGGACCCACCGGGGAGCTGTTTTTT
NA NA 15 TRBJ1-2 TRBV11-2 CASRDHKGHYYGYTF TGTGCCAGCAGGGACCATAAGGGTCACTATTATGGCTACACCTTC
NA NA 14 TRBJ2-3 TRBV6-4 CASSEGSGGDTQYF TGTGCCAGCAGTGAGGGCAGCGGAGGAGATACGCAGTATTTT
NA NA 15 TRBJ2-2 TRBV28 CASSKATFSTGELFF TGTGCCAGCAGCAAAGCGACTTTCTCCACCGGGGAGCTGTTTTTT
NA NA 15 TRBJ1-2 TRBV27 CASSFSPRSNYGYTF TGTGCCAGCAGTTTTTCCCCCCGGTCTAACTATGGCTACACCTTC
TRBD2 NA 17 TRBJ2-1 TRBV27 CASSYLTSPISYNEQFF TGTGCCAGCAGTTACCTGACTAGCCCGATCTCCTACAATGAGCAGTTCTTC
NA few 13 TRBJ1-5 TRBV7-2 CASSRRGDQPQHF TGTGCCAGCAGCCGCAGAGGTGATCAGCCCCAGCATTTT
NA NA 11 TRBJ1-2 TRBV6-1 CASSGGSGYTF TGTGCCAGCAGTGGGGGATCTGGCTACACCTTC
TRBD1 NA 16 TRBJ2-7 TRBV19 CASSILLGQGAYEQYF TGTGCCAGTAGTATCCTGCTGGGACAGGGGGCCTACGAGCAGTACTTC
NA NA 15 TRBJ1-5 TRBV18 CASSPQGGGNQPQHF TGTGCCAGCTCACCACAGGGAGGGGGCAATCAGCCCCAGCATTTT
TRBD2 NA 18 TRBJ2-1 TRBV9 CASSVAAGSGFVYNEQFF TGTGCCAGCAGCGTAGCTGCAGGTAGCGGGTTCGTCTACAATGAGCAGTTCTTC
TRBD1 NA 15 TRBJ2-7 TRBV5-4 CASSRDSASSYEQYF TGTGCCAGCAGTAGGGACAGCGCCTCGTCCTACGAGCAGTACTTC
TRBD2 NA 11 TRBJ2-7 TRBV30 CAWAGGYEQYF TGTGCCTGGGCCGGGGGGTACGAGCAGTACTTC
TRBD2 NA 14 TRBJ2-7 TRBV18 CASSPRLAGGQQYF TGTGCCAGCTCACCGCGATTAGCGGGAGGCCAGCAGTACTTC
TRBD2 once 17 TRBJ2-5 TRBV9 CASSVGGLAGRSETQYF TGTGCCAGCAGCGTAGGGGGACTAGCGGGAAGGTCGGAGACCCAGTACTTC
NA NA 17 TRBJ1-2 TRBV11-2 CASSLVGPRVSLYGYTF TGTGCCAGCAGCTTGGTCGGGCCCAGGGTTTCCCTTTATGGCTACACCTTC
NA NA 12 TRBJ1-1 TRBV28 CASQLTNTEAFF TGTGCCAGTCAACTCACGAACACTGAAGCTTTCTTT
TRBD2 NA 17 TRBJ2-7 TRBV10-1 CASSDGGGRATNYEQYF TGCGCCAGCAGTGATGGAGGTGGGAGGGCCACAAACTACGAGCAGTACTTC
TRBD2 NA 18 TRBJ2-1 TRBV11-3 CASSLDRVGTSGTNEQFF TGTGCCAGCAGCTTAGATCGAGTTGGGACTAGCGGGACCAATGAGCAGTTCTTC
NA NA 16 TRBJ1-1 TRBV7-8 CASSLEPGLVNTEAFF TGTGCCAGCAGCTTAGAGCCAGGGCTTGTAAACACTGAAGCTTTCTTT
NA NA 15 TRBJ2-4 TRBV19 CASRGDSLARDIQYF TGTGCCAGCCGAGGGGACTCACTGGCCAGGGACATTCAGTACTTC
NA NA 10 TRBJ2-7 TRBV7-6 CASGTYEQYF TGTGCCAGCGGGACCTACGAGCAGTACTTC
NA NA 16 TRBJ1-4 TRBV9 CASSVEVTATNEKLFF TGTGCCAGCAGCGTAGAGGTGACAGCTACTAATGAAAAACTGTTTTTT
NA NA 13 TRBJ2-3 TRBV5-1 CASSLAPTDTQYF TGCGCCAGCAGCTTGGCCCCAACAGATACGCAGTATTTT
TRBD2 NA 19 TRBJ2-7 TRBV11-2 CASSLAVTTSGRAVYEQYF TGTGCCAGCAGCTTAGCTGTTACGACTAGCGGGAGGGCCGTGTACGAGCAGTACTTC
NA NA 17 TRBJ2-3 TRBV7-3 CASSSLVGDRDTDTQYF TGTGCCAGCAGCTCCCTAGTTGGTGACAGAGACACAGATACGCAGTATTTT
NA NA 15 TRBJ2-1 TRBV5-1 CASSLEGGLYNEQFF TGCGCCAGCAGCTTGGAAGGGGGACTCTACAATGAGCAGTTCTTC
NA NA 15 TRBJ2-3 TRBV11-1 CASSFLVLPTDTQYF TGTGCCAGCAGCTTTCTCGTCTTACCCACAGATACGCAGTATTTT
NA once 16 TRBJ2-3 TRBV28 CASGDPTARSTDTQYF TGTGCCAGCGGGGATCCCACGGCGCGGAGCACAGATACGCAGTATTTT
NA NA 14 TRBJ2-2 TRBV5-1 CASSPAATSGELFF TGCGCCAGCAGCCCGGCCGCGACTAGCGGGGAGCTGTTTTTT
TRBD2 NA 16 TRBJ2-1 TRBV5-1 CASSLGGGVGYNEQFF TGCGCCAGCAGCTTGGGTGGGGGGGTGGGCTACAATGAGCAGTTCTTC
NA once 13 TRBJ2-4 TRBV30 CAWSVRRGHSLYF TGTGCCTGGAGTGTACGTCGAGGTCACAGCCTGTACTTC
NA NA 11 TRBJ2-1 TRBV19 CASSIRGEQFF TGTGCCAGTAGTATCCGGGGGGAGCAGTTCTTC
NA NA 15 TRBJ2-7 TRBV6-1 CASRGPDSRSYEQYF TGTGCCAGCAGAGGACCTGATAGTCGGTCCTACGAGCAGTACTTC
NA NA 15 TRBJ2-5 TRBV2 CASSVWQGRRETQYF TGTGCCAGCAGTGTGTGGCAGGGGAGACGCGAGACCCAGTACTTC
NA NA 15 TRBJ2-7 TRBV4-1 CASSRAPLSSYEQYF TGCGCCAGCAGCCGAGCCCCCCTCAGCTCCTACGAGCAGTACTTC
NA NA 17 TRBJ2-1 TRBV6-4 CASSPRPGQRPWDEQFF TGTGCCAGCAGTCCCCGCCCGGGACAACGCCCTTGGGATGAGCAGTTCTTC
NA NA 12 TRBJ2-1 TRBV19 CASSIWGNEQFF TGTGCCAGTAGTATTTGGGGGAATGAGCAGTTCTTC
TRBD2 NA 15 TRBJ2-2 TRBV9 CASSETSGRTGELFF TGTGCCAGCAGCGAGACTAGCGGGAGAACCGGGGAGCTGTTTTTT
TRBD1 NA 14 TRBJ1-4 TRBV11-2 CASSSTGTDNKLFF TGTGCCAGCAGCTCTACAGGGACAGACAATAAACTGTTTTTT
TRBD2 NA 15 TRBJ2-3 TRBV19 CASSLLAEITDTQYF TGTGCCAGTAGTTTACTAGCGGAGATCACAGATACGCAGTATTTT
TRBD2 NA 14 TRBJ2-5 TRBV10-3 CATGTSGSQETQYF TGTGCCACCGGGACTAGCGGGTCACAAGAGACCCAGTACTTC
TRBD2 NA 14 TRBJ2-1 TRBV29-1 CSVQAGVGANEQFF TGCAGCGTCCAAGCGGGAGTCGGGGCCAATGAGCAGTTCTTC
NA once 11 TRBJ2-7 TRBV14 CASSQVSALYF TGTGCCAGCAGCCAAGTATCAGCGTTGTACTTC
NA NA 14 TRBJ1-2 TRBV6-6 CASSYFEGGYGYTF TGTGCCAGCAGTTACTTCGAAGGGGGATATGGCTACACCTTC
NA NA 12 TRBJ2-5 TRBV11-2 CASSLQRETQYF TGTGCCAGCAGCTTACAGCGGGAGACCCAGTACTTC
NA NA 16 TRBJ1-1 TRBV6-5 CASSYRPISSNTEAFF TGTGCCAGCAGTTACCGACCCATCAGCTCGAACACTGAAGCTTTCTTT
TRBD1 once 14 TRBJ2-7 TRBV10-3 CAIRHGTGGEEQYF TGTGCCATCAGGCACGGGACAGGAGGTGAGGAGCAGTACTTC
NA once 12 TRBJ2-1 TRBV30 CAWSDRYNEQFF TGTGCCTGGAGTGACAGGTACAATGAGCAGTTCTTC
NA NA 15 TRBJ2-1 TRBV19 CASIATGTPSSGQFF TGTGCCAGTATCGCCACGGGGACCCCGAGTTCTGGGCAGTTCTTC
NA NA 13 TRBJ1-4 TRBV6-5 CASSYLGNEKLFF TGTGCCAGCAGTTACTTGGGAAATGAAAAACTGTTTTTT
NA NA 15 TRBJ2-1 TRBV7-2 CASGPPGPKKNEQFF TGTGCCAGCGGACCACCGGGGCCAAAGAAGAATGAGCAGTTCTTC
NA NA 14 TRBJ2-6 TRBV6-6 CASRVNSGANVLTF TGTGCCAGCAGAGTGAACTCTGGGGCCAACGTCCTGACTTTC
NA NA 15 TRBJ2-7 TRBV21-1 CASSSTSGAYYEQYF TGTGCCAGCAGCAGTACTAGCGGGGCCTACTACGAGCAGTACTTC
TRBD1 NA 13 TRBJ2-5 TRBV29-1 CSVDGQGRETQYF TGCAGCGTAGACGGACAGGGGCGAGAGACCCAGTACTTC
NA NA 12 TRBJ2-5 TRBV19 CASSMLYGTQYF TGTGCCAGTAGTATGCTGTACGGGACCCAGTACTTC
NA NA 15 TRBJ1-2 TRBV27 CASSPRQTSPYGYTF TGTGCCAGCAGTCCGAGACAGACCTCACCGTATGGCTACACCTTC